This T cell receptor (beta chain) was sequenced in a study of blood T cell repertoires in COVID-19. Adults between about 18 and 89 years of age took part from 20 to 25 US areas. Participant-given clinical history determined each cohort assignment. J lost 2 bases, V lost 3 bases, and 7 bases had no gene match. The CDR3 covers 15 residues. CDR1 and CDR2 (germline): KGHSH, LQKENI. In the original processing: The authors estimated nucleated cell counts from reference gene primer amplification. Only in-frame clones appear in the TCRdb table, and some are missing; sequencing was by immunoSEQ multiplex PCR. The V and J calls and clone size come from that table; D and trimming were worked out from the DNA. This table holds some 510,000 clones, 88% found once.

The rearrangement joins TRBV18 to TRBJ2-7, with 7 nucleotides matching TRBD2. The clonotype comes from a woman aged 40 to 55 who had recovered from COVID-19. Sequenced: PBMCs or T cells enriched from blood (not recorded which). The CDR3 nucleotides are TGTGCCAGCTCACCCGTAGGCGGACTAGCCTACGAGCAGTACTTC. Protein sequence: CASSPVGGLAYEQYF.